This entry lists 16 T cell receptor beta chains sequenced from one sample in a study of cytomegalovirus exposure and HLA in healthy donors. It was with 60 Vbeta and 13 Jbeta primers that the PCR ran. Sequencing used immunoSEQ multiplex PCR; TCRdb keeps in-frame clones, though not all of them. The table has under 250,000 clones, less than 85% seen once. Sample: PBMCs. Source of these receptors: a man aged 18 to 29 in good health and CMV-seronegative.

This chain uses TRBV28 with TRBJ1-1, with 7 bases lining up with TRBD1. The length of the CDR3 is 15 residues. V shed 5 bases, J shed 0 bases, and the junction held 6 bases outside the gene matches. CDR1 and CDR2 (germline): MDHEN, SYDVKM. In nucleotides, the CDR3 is TGTGCCAGCAGTCCGGTACAGGGGATGAACACTGAAGCTTTCTTT. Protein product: CASSPVQGMNTEAFF.

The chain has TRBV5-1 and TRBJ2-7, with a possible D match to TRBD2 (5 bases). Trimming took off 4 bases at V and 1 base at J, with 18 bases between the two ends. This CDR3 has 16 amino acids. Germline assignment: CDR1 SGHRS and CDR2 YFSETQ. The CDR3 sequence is CASSPVARAVSYEQYF. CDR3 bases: TGCGCCAGCAGCCCAGTAGCGCGGGCGGTTTCCTACGAGCAGTACTTC.

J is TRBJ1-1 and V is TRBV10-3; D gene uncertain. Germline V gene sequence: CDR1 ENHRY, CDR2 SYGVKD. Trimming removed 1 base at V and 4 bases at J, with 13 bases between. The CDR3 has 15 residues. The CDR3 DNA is TGTGCCATCAGTGAGTTAGCCACGGGAGGCACTGAAGCTTTCTTT. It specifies CAISELATGGTEAFF.

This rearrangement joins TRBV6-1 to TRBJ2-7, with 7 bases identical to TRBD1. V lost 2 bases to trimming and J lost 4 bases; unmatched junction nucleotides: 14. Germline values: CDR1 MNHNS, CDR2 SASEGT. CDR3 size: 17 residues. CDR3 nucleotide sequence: TGTGCCAGCAGTGAAAATCCGTGGAGACAGGGAGTTTACGAGCAGTACTTC. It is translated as CASSENPWRQGVYEQYF.

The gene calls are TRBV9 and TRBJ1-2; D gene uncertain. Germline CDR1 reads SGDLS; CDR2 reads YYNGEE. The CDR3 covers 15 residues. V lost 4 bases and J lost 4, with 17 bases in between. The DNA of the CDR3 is TGTGCCAGCAGCCCAACCCCTATCCCCACCTATGGCTACACCTTC. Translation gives CASSPTPIPTYGYTF.

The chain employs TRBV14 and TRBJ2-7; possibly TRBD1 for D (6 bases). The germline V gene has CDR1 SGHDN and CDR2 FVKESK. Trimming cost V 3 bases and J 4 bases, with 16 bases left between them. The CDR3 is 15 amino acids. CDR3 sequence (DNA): TGTGCCAGCAGCCACCTGATCAGGGGATGGTACGAGCAGTACTTC. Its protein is CASSHLIRGWYEQYF.

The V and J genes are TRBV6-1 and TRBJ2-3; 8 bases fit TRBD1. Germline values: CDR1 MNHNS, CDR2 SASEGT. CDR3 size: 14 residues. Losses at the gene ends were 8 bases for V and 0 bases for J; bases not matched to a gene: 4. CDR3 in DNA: TGTGCCAGCTATACAGGGGGTAGCACAGATACGCAGTATTTT. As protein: CASYTGGSTDTQYF.

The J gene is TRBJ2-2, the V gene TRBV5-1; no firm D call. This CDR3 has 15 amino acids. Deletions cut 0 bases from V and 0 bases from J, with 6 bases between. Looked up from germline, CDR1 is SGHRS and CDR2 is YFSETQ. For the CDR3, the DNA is TGCGCCAGCAGCTTGGACAACCCGAACACCGGGGAGCTGTTTTTT. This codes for CASSLDNPNTGELFF.

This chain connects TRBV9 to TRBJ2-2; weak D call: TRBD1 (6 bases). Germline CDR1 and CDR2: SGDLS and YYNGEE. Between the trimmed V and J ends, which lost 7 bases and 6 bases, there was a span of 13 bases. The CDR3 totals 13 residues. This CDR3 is CASGWGRPGELFF. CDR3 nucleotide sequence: TGTGCCAGCGGTTGGGGGCGACCCGGGGAGCTGTTTTTT.

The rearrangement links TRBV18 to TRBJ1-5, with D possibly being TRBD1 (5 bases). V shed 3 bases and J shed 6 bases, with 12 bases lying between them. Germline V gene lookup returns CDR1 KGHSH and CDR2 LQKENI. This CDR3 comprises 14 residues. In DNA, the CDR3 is TGTGCCAGCTCACCTCGTGGGGCCATTCAGCCCCAGCATTTT. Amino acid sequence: CASSPRGAIQPQHF.

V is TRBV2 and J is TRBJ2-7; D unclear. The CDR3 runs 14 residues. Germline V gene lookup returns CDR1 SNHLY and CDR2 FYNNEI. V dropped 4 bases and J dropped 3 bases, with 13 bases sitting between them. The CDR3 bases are TGTGCCAGCAGTGTTACCTGGCTGATCTACGAGCAGTACTTC. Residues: CASSVTWLIYEQYF.

The CDR3 here is CASSFNGYEQYF. In DNA form, the CDR3 reads TGTGCCAGCAGTTTCAACGGGTACGAGCAGTACTTC. The chain employs TRBV27 and TRBJ2-7; the D is unclear. Germline CDR1 is MNHEY and CDR2 is SMNVEV (reference sequence). The CDR3 length is 12 residues. V was shortened by 3 bases and J by 4 bases, with 7 bases between the two germline ends.

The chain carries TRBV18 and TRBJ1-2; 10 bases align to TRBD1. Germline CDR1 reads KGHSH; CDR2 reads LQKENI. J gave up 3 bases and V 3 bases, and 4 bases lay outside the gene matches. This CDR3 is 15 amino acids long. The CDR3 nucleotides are TGTGCCAGCTCACCGGACAGGGGGGAGGACTATGGCTACACCTTC. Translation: CASSPDRGEDYGYTF.

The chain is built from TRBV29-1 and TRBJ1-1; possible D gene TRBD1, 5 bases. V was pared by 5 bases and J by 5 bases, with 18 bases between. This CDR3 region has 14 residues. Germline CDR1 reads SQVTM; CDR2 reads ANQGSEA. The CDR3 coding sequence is TGCAGCGTTTGGGGACCAGAAGGGAGGACTGAAGCTTTCTTT. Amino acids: CSVWGPEGRTEAFF. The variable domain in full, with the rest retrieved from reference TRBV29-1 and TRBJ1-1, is SAVISQKPSRDICQRGTSLTIQCQVDSQVTMMFWYRQQPGQSLTLIATANQGSEATYESGFVIDKFPISRPNLTFSTLTVSNMSPEDSSIYLCSVWGPEGRTEAFFGQGTRLTVV.

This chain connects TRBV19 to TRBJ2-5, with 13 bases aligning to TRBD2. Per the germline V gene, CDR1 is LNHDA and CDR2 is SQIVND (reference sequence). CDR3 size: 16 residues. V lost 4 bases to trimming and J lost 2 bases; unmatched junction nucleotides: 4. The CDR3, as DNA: TGTGCCAGTAGTAGAGGGACTAGCGGGATACAAGAGACCCAGTACTTC. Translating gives CASSRGTSGIQETQYF.

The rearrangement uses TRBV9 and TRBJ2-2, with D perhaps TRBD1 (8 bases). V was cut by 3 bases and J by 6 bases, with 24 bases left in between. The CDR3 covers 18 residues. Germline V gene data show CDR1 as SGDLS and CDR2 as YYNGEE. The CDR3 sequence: CASSEGGTGGLWAGELFF. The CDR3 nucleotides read TGTGCCAGCAGCGAGGGGGGGACAGGCGGATTGTGGGCCGGGGAGCTGTTTTTT.